The clone carrying this T cell receptor (beta chain) was recorded at least ten times. No antigen is known for it. Germline-derived CDR1 and CDR2 are ENHRY and SYGVKD. V dropped 4 bases and J dropped 2 bases, with 9 bases sitting between them. The CDR3 covers 14 residues. The data stem from a study of early T cells in non-severe SARS-CoV-2 infection. As part of library construction, unique molecular identifiers were attached to individual cDNA molecules. One entry per CDR3 protein, called by TCRdb with MiXCR from the 5' RACE reads. The sample has tens of thousands of distinct CDR3 sequences, about 12% seen once. Study results and caveats: Matches to VDJdb favored anti-spike CD8 responses and missed private and CD4 specificities.

Source material: whole blood. The chain is built from TRBV10-3 and TRBJ1-5, with a weak D call TRBD1 (5 bases). The TCR comes from an adult who was a healthcare worker with PCR-confirmed SARS-CoV-2 infection or an uninfected control (not recorded which). The CDR3 spells CAISAVGGNQPQHF. The CDR3 nucleotides are TGTGCCATCAGTGCGGTGGGGGGCAATCAGCCCCAGCATTTT.